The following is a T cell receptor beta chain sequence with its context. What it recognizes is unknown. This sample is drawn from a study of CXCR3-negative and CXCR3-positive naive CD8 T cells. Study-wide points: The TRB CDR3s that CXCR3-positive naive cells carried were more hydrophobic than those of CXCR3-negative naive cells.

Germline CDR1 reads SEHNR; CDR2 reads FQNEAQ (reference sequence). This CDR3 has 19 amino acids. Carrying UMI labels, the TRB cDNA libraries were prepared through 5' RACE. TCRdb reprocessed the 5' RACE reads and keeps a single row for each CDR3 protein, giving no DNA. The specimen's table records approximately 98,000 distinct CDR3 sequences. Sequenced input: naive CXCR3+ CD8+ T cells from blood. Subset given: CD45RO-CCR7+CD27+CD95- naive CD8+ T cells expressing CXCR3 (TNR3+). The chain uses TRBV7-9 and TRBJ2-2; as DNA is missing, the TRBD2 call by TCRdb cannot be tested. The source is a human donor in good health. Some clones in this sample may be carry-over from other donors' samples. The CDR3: CASSSSGLAGGSHTGELFF.